The sequence of this TCR beta chain was determined in a study of tumor-infiltrating lymphocytes in primary liver carcinoma. This CDR3 comprises 14 residues. The V and J ends lost 1 base and 7 bases respectively, with 14 bases between them. Per germline, CDR1 SGHRS and CDR2 YFSETQ. General study points: Tumor-adjacent and tumor-blood pairs displayed less overlap than did pairs of tumor regions.

The study extracted blood RNA from unsorted whole blood and also extracted germline DNA. Turning to this clonotype: Its antigen is unidentified. This may come from a read error, since a much larger clone is one base off.

The investigators made TCR beta cDNA from about 0.45 ug total RNA, using a constant-region primer. Three nested multiplex PCR rounds, a slightly modified ARM-PCR, produced the libraries for TCR beta. Both of the initial two PCR rounds ran for approximately 11 cycles and employed TRBV1-TRBV30 forward primers alongside a C-beta reverse primer. Each CDR3 protein is one row after TCRdb ran MiXCR on the multiplex PCR reads. Seen here are fewer than 350,000 distinct CDR3 sequences, about two thirds observed once, and the top ten hold about 6%. This TCR derives from a man aged 35 to 55 with primary liver carcinoma and hepatitis B virus infection. The rearrangement joins TRBV5-1 to TRBJ1-2; D perhaps matches TRBD1 (5 bases). The sample was peripheral blood. CDR3 residues: CASSLTDSPCGYTF. The CDR3 DNA reads as TGCGCCAGCAGCTTGACCGACAGCCCCTGTGGCTACACCTTC.